What follows are 22 T cell receptor beta chains derived from one specimen sequenced in a study of T cell responses to AZD1222 COVID-19 vaccine listed by TCRdb under 2021. The method was the immunoSEQ multiplex PCR assay. TCRdb obtained this table from immuneACCESS and retained in-frame rearrangements with V and J assigned. These tables miss some clones; where compared with another copy, unresolved V genes account for less than half of the shortfall, and the remainder is unexplained. This sample lists around 130,000 clones; around 88% were detected once. The ten largest clones add up to about 3% of the sample. The intended sense of this specimen's time point label: baseline before first vaccination. The sequencing used peripheral blood, collected on day 0 of AZD1222 vaccination. These receptors were collected from an adult in good health.

V gene TRBV3-1 (or the pseudogene TRBV3-2) combines with J gene TRBJ2-1, with D unresolved. This CDR3 has 16 residues. V dropped 4 bases and J dropped 3 bases, with 16 bases sitting between them. The V gene's germline CDR1 is LGHDT and CDR2 YNNKEL (reference sequence). The CDR3 here is CASSRPLQTNYNEQFF. The CDR3 DNA is TGTGCCAGCAGCCGCCCGCTACAAACTAACTACAATGAGCAGTTCTTC.

J is TRBJ1-1 and V is TRBV5-6; D not resolved. CDR3 size: 12 residues. CDR1 is SGHDT and CDR2 is YYEEEE in the germline V gene. The V gene lost 3 bases and the J gene lost 5 bases, with 8 bases spanning the gap. This CDR3 reads CASSSGWTEAFF. The DNA for the CDR3 is TGTGCCAGCAGCTCTGGGTGGACTGAAGCTTTCTTT.

This CDR3 reads CASSVGVAGAISTDTQYF. The CDR3 DNA is TGTGCCAGCAGCGTAGGGGTAGCGGGAGCGATTAGCACAGATACGCAGTATTTT. The genes are TRBV9 and TRBJ2-3, with TRBD2 matching 9 bases. The germline gives CDR1 SGDLS, CDR2 YYNGEE. V trimming: 0 bases; J trimming: 0 bases; junction bases outside the gene matches: 8. The CDR3 runs to 18 residues.

V is TRBV12-3 or TRBV12-4 and J is TRBJ1-2, with D maybe TRBD1 (5 bases). This CDR3 is built from 12 residues. V dropped 5 bases and J dropped 3 bases, with 7 bases sitting between them. CDR3 sequence (DNA): TGTGCCAGCAGTGACAGCTACTATGGCTACACCTTC. Amino acid sequence: CASSDSYYGYTF.

The chain uses TRBV3-1 (or the pseudogene TRBV3-2) and TRBJ1-5, with D unclear. CDR1 and CDR2 from the germline V gene are LGHDT and YNNKEL (reference sequence). The CDR3 covers 14 residues. Trimming cost V 0 bases and J 0 bases, with 3 bases left between them. The CDR3 region is CASSQDDSNQPQHF. The CDR3 nucleotides are TGTGCCAGCAGCCAAGACGATAGCAATCAGCCCCAGCATTTT.

Notes on this clone: A read error may produce the germline difference seen at one junction end. This chain connects TRBV4-2 to TRBJ2-7; D is unresolved. CDR3 size: 13 residues. The germline gives CDR1 LGHNA, CDR2 YNFKEQ. CDR3 in amino acids: CASSKDLSYEQYF. CDR3 DNA sequence: TGTGCCAGCAGCAAAGACTTGTCCTACGAGCAGTACTTC.

The chain uses TRBV6-6 and TRBJ1-5, with D possibly TRBD1 on 6 matching bases. V was clipped by 8 bases and J by 0 bases, with 17 bases between them. The CDR3 has 16 amino acids. Germline V gene sequence: CDR1 MNHNY, CDR2 SVGAGI (reference sequence). CDR3 sequence (DNA): TGTGCCAGCGGAACAGGGACCCTATATAGCAATCAGCCCCAGCATTTT. It is translated as CASGTGTLYSNQPQHF.

This chain uses TRBV3-1 (or the pseudogene TRBV3-2) with TRBJ2-3; 14 nucleotides match TRBD2. Germline CDR1 is LGHDT and CDR2 is YNNKEL (reference sequence). This CDR3 spans 19 amino acids. After removal of 3 bases from V and 1 base from J, the junction contained 9 bases not matched to a gene. In nucleotides, the CDR3 is TGTGCCAGCAGCCAGCGCCCGGGACTAGCGGGAGTGGGCACAGATACGCAGTATTTT. Encoded protein: CASSQRPGLAGVGTDTQYF.

The chain uses TRBV19 and TRBJ1-5; D may be TRBD1 (6 bases). The CDR3 runs to 15 residues. Per the germline V gene, CDR1 is LNHDA and CDR2 is SQIVND (reference sequence). The germline V and J ends were trimmed by 5 bases and 2 bases, with 13 bases remaining between them. DNA for the CDR3: TGTGCCAGTAGTGATAGACAGGCGGGCAATCAGCCCCAGCATTTT. Residues: CASSDRQAGNQPQHF.

The J gene is TRBJ1-2, the V gene TRBV9; 8 bases align to TRBD1. Germline-derived CDR1 and CDR2 are SGDLS and YYNGEE. This CDR3 is 15 amino acids long. Losses at the gene ends were 3 bases for V and 8 bases for J; bases not matched to a gene: 12. For the CDR3, the DNA is TGTGCCAGCAGCGCCACGTGGACAGGGTTAAACGGCTACACCTTC. This gives the protein CASSATWTGLNGYTF. The variable domain in full, with the rest retrieved from reference TRBV9 and TRBJ1-2, is DSGVTQTPKHLITATGQRVTLRCSPRSGDLSVYWYQQSLDQGLQFLIQYYNGEERAKGNILERFSAQQFPDLHSELNLSSLELGDSALYFCASSATWTGLNGYTFGSGTRLTVV.

The V call is TRBV28, the J call TRBJ1-3; no reliable D call. Germline V lookup: CDR1 MDHEN, CDR2 SYDVKM. Between the trimmed V and J ends, which lost 6 bases and 3 bases, there was a span of 18 bases. The CDR3 spans 16 residues. The CDR3 nucleotides read TGTGCCAGCAGAGCCGCCCGGGTAAACGGTGGAAACACCATATATTTT. It translates to CASRAARVNGGNTIYF.

This chain joins TRBV7-8 and TRBJ2-2; a possible D gene is TRBD2 (5 bases). The germline V and J ends were trimmed by 5 bases and 6 bases, with 13 bases remaining between them. The CDR3 runs 14 residues. Germline V gene lookup returns CDR1 SGHVS and CDR2 FQNEAQ. CDR3: CASSLGLVSGELFF. The CDR3 coding sequence is TGTGCCAGCAGCCTTGGACTGGTCTCCGGGGAGCTGTTTTTT.

Only one count was recorded for this clone. The V and J genes are TRBV6-4 and TRBJ2-2, with 7 bases fitting TRBD2. Germline V lookup: CDR1 MRHNA, CDR2 SNTAGT. This CDR3 has 16 amino acids. Trimming cost V 3 bases and J 6 bases; bases outside gene matches: 10. CDR3 residues: CASSEGGGSGAGELFF. Written as DNA, the CDR3 is TGTGCCAGCAGTGAAGGAGGCGGGAGTGGTGCCGGGGAGCTGTTTTTT.

V and J are TRBV4-2 and TRBJ1-1; D not certain. Germline lookup yields CDR1 LGHNA and CDR2 YNFKEQ. The CDR3 runs 17 residues. V lost 3 bases and J 1 base, leaving 18 bases between the germline ends. This CDR3 reads CASSHPGPTNSNTEAFF. The CDR3 DNA is TGTGCCAGCAGCCACCCCGGGCCAACCAACTCGAACACTGAAGCTTTCTTT.

The chain is built from TRBV28 and TRBJ2-5; 8 positions agree with TRBD1. V was pared by 7 bases and J by 5 bases, with 12 bases of the junction left unmatched. CDR3 length: 15 residues. Germline V gene lookup returns CDR1 MDHEN and CDR2 SYDVKM. In DNA form, the CDR3 reads TGTGCCAGCACCAGGGCAGGGGGCGATTGGGAGACCCAGTACTTC. Amino acids: CASTRAGGDWETQYF.

The chain carries TRBV19 and TRBJ1-2; 10 nucleotides match TRBD1. The CDR3 covers 15 residues. Losses at the gene ends were 7 bases for V and 8 bases for J; bases not matched to a gene: 13. Per the germline V gene, CDR1 is LNHDA and CDR2 is SQIVND (reference sequence). The CDR3, as DNA: TGTGCCAGTACGCCGGCGGACAGGGGGGAGGAGGGCTACACCTTC. The encoded protein is CASTPADRGEEGYTF.

The V gene is TRBV3-1 (or the pseudogene TRBV3-2), the J gene TRBJ2-7; D perhaps matches TRBD2 (5 bases). Trimming cost V 4 bases and J 6 bases, with 25 bases left between them. Germline V gene lookup returns CDR1 LGHDT and CDR2 YNNKEL (reference sequence). The CDR3 consists of 17 residues. In DNA form, the CDR3 reads TGTGCCAGCAGCCCTTCGGACGGCGGGCCAAACCTGGGCGAGCAGTACTTC. It is translated as CASSPSDGGPNLGEQYF.

The chain links TRBV5-8 to TRBJ2-1; no clear D gene. Trimming took off 1 base at V and 8 bases at J, with 16 bases between the two ends. This CDR3 contains 15 residues. From germline, CDR1 is SGHTS and CDR2 YDEGEE. CDR3 sequence: CASSLYRAQMHEQFF. Here the CDR3 DNA reads TGTGCCAGCAGCTTGTATCGAGCGCAGATGCATGAGCAGTTCTTC.

The chain employs TRBV5-6 and TRBJ2-3, with 11 nucleotides matching TRBD2. Germline V CDR1 and CDR2: SGHDT, YYEEEE. Losses at the gene ends were 2 bases for V and 1 base for J; bases not matched to a gene: 9. The CDR3 length is 18 residues. The CDR3 here is CASSFFSGRGWRTDTQYF. DNA for the CDR3: TGTGCCAGCAGCTTTTTTAGCGGGAGGGGGTGGCGCACAGATACGCAGTATTTT. Looking up the rest from reference TRBV5-6 and TRBJ2-3 gives the full variable domain: DAGVTQSPTHLIKTRGQQVTLRCSPKSGHDTVSWYQQALGQGPQFIFQYYEEEERQRGNFPDRFSGHQFPNYSSELNVNALLLGDSALYLCASSFFSGRGWRTDTQYFGPGTRLTVL.

The V call is TRBV11-3, the J call TRBJ2-7; D is possibly TRBD1 (5 bases). There are 13 residues in the CDR3. Trimming cost V 3 bases and J 2 bases, with 8 bases left between them. The V gene's germline CDR1 is SGHNT and CDR2 YENEEA. The CDR3 loop is CASSLGLPYEQYF. The CDR3 DNA reads TGTGCCAGCAGCTTGGGGCTGCCCTACGAGCAGTACTTC. Complete variable domain (other parts from reference TRBV11-3 and TRBJ2-7): EAGVVQSPRYKIIEKKQPVAFWCNPISGHNTLYWYLQNLGQGPELLIRYENEEAVDDSQLPKDRFSAERLKGVDSTLKIQPAELGDSAVYLCASSLGLPYEQYFGPGTRLTVT.

The V call is TRBV14, the J call TRBJ2-1; possibly TRBD1 for D (5 bases). Germline V gene sequence: CDR1 SGHDN, CDR2 FVKESK. The ends were cut back, 2 bases at V and 2 bases at J, with 16 bases in the middle. The CDR3 is 17 amino acids. CDR3 coding DNA: TGTGCCAGCAGCCAAATCGGCCTCAGGGATCCCTACAATGAGCAGTTCTTC. Its protein is CASSQIGLRDPYNEQFF.

This chain joins TRBV10-3 and TRBJ2-3; 7 bases fit TRBD2. V lost 3 bases, J lost 3 bases, and 3 bases stayed unmatched. CDR1 and CDR2 from the germline V gene are ENHRY and SYGVKD. CDR3 length equals 14 residues. As DNA, the CDR3 is TGTGCCATCAGTGAAGGGCGGGAGACAGATACGCAGTATTTT. Its translation is CAISEGRETDTQYF.